This T cell receptor beta chain appears in the sequencing data of a study of blood T cell repertoires in COVID-19. Data came from immunoSEQ multiplex PCR; TCRdb stores just in-frame clones and leaves some out. The data show 200,000 to 250,000 clones, with more than 75% seen just once and 9.5% to 13% held by the top ten. V lost 5 bases and J lost 1, with 16 bases in between. The CDR3 runs to 15 residues. Germline CDR1 and CDR2: SQVTM and ANQGSEA. The sequence derives from a man aged 45 to 65 with COVID-19, enrolled during active disease. V usage is TRBV29-1 and J usage is TRBJ2-3; D is ambiguous. The sample was peripheral blood. The CDR3 DNA follows: TGCAGCGTTCATAGTTCTCGACAAGGCACAGATACGCAGTATTTT. This codes for CSVHSSRQGTDTQYF.